This T cell receptor (beta chain) came from a study of T cells in Graves' hyperthyroidism and ophthalmopathy. Researchers barred patients who had uncontrolled infection, other autoimmune disease, pregnancy or lactation. Diagnostic assessment was based on clinical symptoms, serum thyroxine and TRAb, thyroid ultrasound and orbital computed tomography. As concerns this clonotype: Its antigen remains unknown.

Amplified TCR beta CDR3 regions derived from RNA transcripts. TCR CDR3 regions were first amplified by RT-PCR with HTBI primers. TCRdb ran MiXCR on the multiplex PCR reads and lists one entry per CDR3 protein. The repertoire holds over 650,000 distinct CDR3 sequences, just under 45% seen once, with less than 9.5% in the top ten. Germline CDR1 reads ENHRY; CDR2 reads SYGVKD. J was trimmed by 7 bases and V by 0 bases; bases with no gene match: 3. The length of the CDR3 is 15 residues. Notes on the study in general: Using 13 V-J features, a model discriminated ophthalmopathy from stable hyperthyroidism.

The sequence was collected from an adult man with Graves' disease, either hyperthyroidism or ophthalmopathy (not recorded which). Sequenced: peripheral blood or thyroid tissue (not recorded which). The rearrangement links TRBV10-3 to TRBJ1-4; TRBD1 agrees at 9 bases. The CDR3 DNA reads as TGTGCCATCAGTGAGTCCGCGACAGGGGGTGAAAAACTGTTTTTT. It encodes CAISESATGGEKLFF.